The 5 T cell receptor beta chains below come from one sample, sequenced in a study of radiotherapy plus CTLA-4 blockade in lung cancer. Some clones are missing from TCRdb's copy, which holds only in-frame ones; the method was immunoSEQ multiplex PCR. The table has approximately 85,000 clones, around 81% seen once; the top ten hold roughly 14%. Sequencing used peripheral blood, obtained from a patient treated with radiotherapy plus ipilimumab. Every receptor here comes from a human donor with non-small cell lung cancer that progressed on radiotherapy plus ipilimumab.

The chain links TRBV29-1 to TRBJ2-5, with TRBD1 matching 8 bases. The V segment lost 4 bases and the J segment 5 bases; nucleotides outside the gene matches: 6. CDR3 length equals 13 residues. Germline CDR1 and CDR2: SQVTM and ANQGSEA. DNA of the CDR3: TGCAGCGTTGGGCAGGGGGCGGGGGAGACCCAGTACTTC. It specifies CSVGQGAGETQYF.

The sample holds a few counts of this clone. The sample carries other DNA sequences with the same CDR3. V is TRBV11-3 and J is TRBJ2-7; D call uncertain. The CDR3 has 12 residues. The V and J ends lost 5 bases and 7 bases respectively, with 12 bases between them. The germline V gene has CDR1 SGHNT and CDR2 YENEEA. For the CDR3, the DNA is TGTGCCAGCAGCCCCTACCAGCCGGAGCAGTACTTC. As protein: CASSPYQPEQYF.

The CDR3 region is CASSLAASGVGEQFF. In DNA, the CDR3 is TGTGCCAGCAGCCTTGCGGCTAGCGGGGTGGGTGAGCAGTTCTTC. The chain has TRBV9 and TRBJ2-1; 9 bases agree with TRBD2. Germline values: CDR1 SGDLS, CDR2 YYNGEE. The CDR3 contains 15 residues. Trimming took 4 bases from V and 9 from J; bases not matched to a gene: 11.

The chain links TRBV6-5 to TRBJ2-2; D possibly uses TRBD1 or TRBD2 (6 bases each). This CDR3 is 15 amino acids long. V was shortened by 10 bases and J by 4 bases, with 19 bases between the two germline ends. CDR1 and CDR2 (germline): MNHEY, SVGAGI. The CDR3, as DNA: TGTGCCACCCGGTGGAGGGGGAGCGGCACCGGGGAGCTGTTTTTT. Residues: CATRWRGSGTGELFF.

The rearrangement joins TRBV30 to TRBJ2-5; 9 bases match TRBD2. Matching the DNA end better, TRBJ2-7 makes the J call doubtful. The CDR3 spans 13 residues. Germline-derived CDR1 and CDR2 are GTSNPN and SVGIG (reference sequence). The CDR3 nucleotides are TGTGCCTGGACTAGCGGGATCGCCATCGAGCAGTACTTC. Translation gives CAWTSGIAIEQYF.